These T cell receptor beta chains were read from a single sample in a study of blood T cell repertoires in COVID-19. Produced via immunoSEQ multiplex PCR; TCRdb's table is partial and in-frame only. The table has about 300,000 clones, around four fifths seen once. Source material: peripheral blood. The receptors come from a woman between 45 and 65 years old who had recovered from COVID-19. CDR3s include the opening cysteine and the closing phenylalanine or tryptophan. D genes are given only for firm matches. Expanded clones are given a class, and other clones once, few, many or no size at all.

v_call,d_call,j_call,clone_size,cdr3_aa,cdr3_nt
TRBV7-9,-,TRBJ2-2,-,CASSFGANTGELFF,TGTGCCAGCAGCTTTGGGGCTAACACCGGGGAGCTGTTTTTT
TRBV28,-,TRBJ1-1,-,CASSFGGPNSAARKVTEAFF,TGTGCCAGCAGTTTTGGAGGACCGAATTCTGCCGCCAGAAAGGTCACTGAAGCTTTCTTT
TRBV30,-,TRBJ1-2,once,CAWRETGYFYGYTF,TGTGCCTGGAGGGAAACAGGGTATTTCTATGGCTACACCTTC
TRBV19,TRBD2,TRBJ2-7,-,CASSIVGLAGVRQYF,TGTGCCAGTAGTATTGTAGGACTAGCGGGAGTAAGGCAGTACTTC
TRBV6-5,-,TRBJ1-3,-,CASSYLALVDTIYF,TGTGCCAGCAGTTACCTGGCTTTGGTGGACACCATATATTTT
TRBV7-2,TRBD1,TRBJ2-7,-,CASSPRTGEGYEQYF,TGTGCCAGCAGCCCGAGGACAGGGGAAGGCTACGAGCAGTACTTC
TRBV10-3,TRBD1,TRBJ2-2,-,CAIKGTGNTGELFF,TGTGCCATCAAAGGGACAGGGAACACCGGGGAGCTGTTTTTT
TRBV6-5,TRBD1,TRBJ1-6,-,CASSGDRVGSPLHF,TGTGCCAGCAGCGGGGACAGGGTCGGTTCACCCCTCCACTTT
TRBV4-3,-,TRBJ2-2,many,CASSQVSYRDTGELFF,TGCGCCAGCAGCCAAGTGAGTTATCGGGACACCGGGGAGCTGTTTTTT
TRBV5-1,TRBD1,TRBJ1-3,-,CASSLAPQGADGNTIYF,TGCGCCAGCAGCTTGGCCCCCCAGGGGGCGGATGGAAACACCATATATTTT
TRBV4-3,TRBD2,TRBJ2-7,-,CASSQLLPPAGGLSYEQYF,TGCGCCAGCAGCCAATTATTGCCTCCAGCGGGAGGGCTGTCCTACGAGCAGTACTTC
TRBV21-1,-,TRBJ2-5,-,CASAGPPGTQYF,TGTGCCAGCGCGGGCCCCCCGGGGACCCAGTACTTC
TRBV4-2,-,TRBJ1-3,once,CASSQDVPTYGNTIYF,TGTGCCAGCAGCCAAGATGTACCTACCTACGGAAACACCATATATTTT
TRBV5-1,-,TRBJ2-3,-,CASSFTSQGGDTQYF,TGCGCCAGCAGCTTCACGTCCCAGGGGGGAGATACGCAGTATTTT
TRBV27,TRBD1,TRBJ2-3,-,CASSLFGTGGSDTQYF,TGTGCCAGCAGTTTATTTGGGACAGGGGGCTCGGATACGCAGTATTTT
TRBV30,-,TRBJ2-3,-,CAWSYQSTDTQYF,TGTGCCTGGAGTTATCAGAGCACAGATACGCAGTATTTT
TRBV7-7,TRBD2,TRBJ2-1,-,CASSSTEPGTNYNEQFF,TGTGCCAGCAGCAGTACGGAGCCCGGGACTAACTACAATGAGCAGTTCTTC
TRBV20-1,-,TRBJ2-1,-,CSAPGGGGQFF,TGCAGTGCCCCAGGGGGCGGGGGGCAGTTCTTC
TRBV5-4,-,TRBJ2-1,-,CASSLGSSSYNEQFF,TGTGCCAGCAGCTTGGGGTCTAGCTCCTACAATGAGCAGTTCTTC
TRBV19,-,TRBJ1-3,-,CAIEDRNGNTIYF,TGTGCCATAGAGGACAGAAATGGAAACACCATATATTTT
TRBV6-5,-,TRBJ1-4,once,CASRYPGENEKLFF,TGTGCCAGCAGATACCCGGGGGAAAATGAAAAACTGTTTTTT
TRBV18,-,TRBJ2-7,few,CASSPGDGGEQYF,TGTGCCAGCTCACCAGGGGACGGGGGCGAGCAGTACTTC
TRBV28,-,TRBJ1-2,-,CASSLGGLQSGYTF,TGTGCCAGCAGTTTGGGGGGGCTGCAGAGCGGCTACACCTTC
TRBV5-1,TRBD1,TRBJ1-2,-,CASSLAGQGSGINYGYTF,TGCGCCAGCAGCTTGGCAGGACAGGGTTCGGGAATAAACTATGGCTACACCTTC
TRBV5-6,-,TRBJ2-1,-,CASAILSYNEQFF,TGTGCCAGCGCGATCCTCTCCTACAATGAGCAGTTCTTC
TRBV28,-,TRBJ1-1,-,CASSPPSGNTEAFF,TGTGCCAGCAGTCCCCCCTCGGGGAACACTGAAGCTTTCTTT
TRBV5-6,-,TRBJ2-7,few,CASSSRVEQYF,TGTGCCAGCAGCTCCAGGGTGGAGCAGTACTTC
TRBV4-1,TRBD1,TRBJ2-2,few,CASSPGQAVTGELFF,TGCGCCAGCAGCCCGGGACAGGCCGTCACCGGGGAGCTGTTTTTT
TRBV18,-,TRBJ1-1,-,CASSVDQQGEAFF,TGTGCCAGCTCCGTTGATCAACAGGGAGAAGCTTTCTTT
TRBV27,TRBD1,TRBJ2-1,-,CASSSRPPGGDEQFF,TGTGCCAGCAGTTCCCGCCCCCCAGGGGGCGATGAGCAGTTCTTC
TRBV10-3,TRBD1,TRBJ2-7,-,CAISDRQGPSSYEQYF,TGTGCCATCAGTGACCGACAGGGGCCTAGCTCCTACGAGCAGTACTTC
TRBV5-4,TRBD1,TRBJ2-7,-,CASSPGRGLDEQYF,TGTGCCAGCAGCCCGGGCAGGGGGCTCGACGAGCAGTACTTC
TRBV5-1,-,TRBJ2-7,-,CASSLAGHSYEQYF,TGCGCCAGCAGCTTGGCAGGCCACTCCTACGAGCAGTACTTC
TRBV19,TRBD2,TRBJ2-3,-,CASSIDGFSGVTDTQYF,TGTGCCAGTAGTATAGATGGCTTTAGCGGGGTCACAGATACGCAGTATTTT
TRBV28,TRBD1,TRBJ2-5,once,CASSLNRGRQETQYF,TGTGCCAGCAGCCTAAACAGGGGGCGGCAAGAGACCCAGTACTTC
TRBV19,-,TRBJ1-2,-,CASSDNSSRDRRLRTF,TGTGCCAGTAGTGACAATTCCTCCCGAGACAGGCGCCTGCGGACCTTC
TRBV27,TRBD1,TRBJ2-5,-,CASRTGEETQYF,TGTGCCAGCAGGACAGGGGAAGAGACCCAGTACTTC
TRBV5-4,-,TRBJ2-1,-,CASSPGELVEQFF,TGTGCCAGCAGCCCCGGGGAGCTAGTTGAGCAGTTCTTC
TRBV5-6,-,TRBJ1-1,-,CASSNLGRSNTEAFF,TGTGCCAGCAGTAACTTGGGGCGGTCGAACACTGAAGCTTTCTTT
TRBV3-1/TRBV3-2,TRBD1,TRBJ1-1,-,CASRRGTGDYTEAFF,TGTGCCAGCAGACGCGGGACAGGGGATTACACTGAAGCTTTCTTT
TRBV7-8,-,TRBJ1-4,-,CASSLRRGSNEKLFF,TGTGCCAGCAGCTTACGCAGGGGTTCTAATGAAAAACTGTTTTTT
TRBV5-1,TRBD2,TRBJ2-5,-,CASSLATSGGSSQETQYF,TGCGCCAGCAGCTTGGCCACTAGCGGGGGTTCATCCCAAGAGACCCAGTACTTC